Following are 25 T cell receptor beta chains from one sample sequenced in a study of OX40 agonist ivuxolimab in advanced cancers. TCRdb's copy holds only in-frame clones and misses some; the assay was immunoSEQ multiplex PCR. The sample consists of about 49,000 clones, around 85% of them appearing once. This material consisted of CD4+ or CD8+ T cells sorted from blood, taken in a trial of the OX40 agonist ivuxolimab. The receptors here all came from an adult with an advanced solid tumor such as melanoma, head and neck, liver or kidney cancer.

The J gene is TRBJ1-6, the V gene TRBV27; no reliable D call. CDR3 size: 12 residues. CDR1 is MNHEY and CDR2 is SMNVEV in the germline V gene (reference sequence). V lost 5 bases to trimming and J lost 7 bases, with 6 bases between them. CDR3 sequence: CASSPPNSPLHF. The CDR3, as DNA: TGTGCCAGCAGTCCTCCCAATTCACCCCTCCACTTT.

The gene calls are TRBV6-5 and TRBJ1-5, with D possibly matching TRBD1 (6 bases). There are 15 residues in the CDR3. From germline, CDR1 is MNHEY and CDR2 SVGAGI. V shed 8 bases and J shed 1 base, with 15 bases lying between them. CDR3 residues: CASGAQGLSNQPQHF. CDR3 coding DNA: TGTGCCAGCGGGGCTCAGGGGTTGAGCAATCAGCCCCAGCATTTT.

V and J are TRBV5-1 and TRBJ1-1; no firm D call. Trimming removed 2 bases from V and 0 bases from J, with 5 bases in between. The CDR3 consists of 13 residues. Germline CDR1 and CDR2: SGHRS and YFSETQ. The CDR3 DNA sequence: TGCGCCAGCAGCTTTTCATTGAACACTGAAGCTTTCTTT. Translating gives CASSFSLNTEAFF.

This sequence joins TRBV7-2 and TRBJ2-2; D not resolved. Germline V gene lookup returns CDR1 SGHTA and CDR2 FQGNSA. The ends were cut back, 2 bases at V and 4 bases at J, with 8 bases in the middle. This CDR3 comprises 14 residues. CDR3 in DNA: TGTGCCAGCAGCTTATCCCCGAGCACCGGGGAGCTGTTTTTT. It translates to CASSLSPSTGELFF. The full variable domain, rest sourced from reference TRBV7-2 and TRBJ2-2, is GAGVSQSPSNKVTEKGKDVELRCDPISGHTALYWYRQSLGQGLEFLIYFQGNSAPDKSGLPSDRFSAERTGGSVSTLTIQRTQQEDSAVYLCASSLSPSTGELFFGEGSRLTVL.

CDR3 nucleotide sequence: TGTGCCAGCAGCGTAGGAGGGACTAATGAAAAACTGTTTTTT. Its translation is CASSVGGTNEKLFF. V is TRBV9 and J is TRBJ1-4; D uncertain. The ends were cut back, 0 bases at V and 2 bases at J, with 5 bases in the middle. CDR3 length equals 14 residues. Germline loops: CDR1 SGDLS, CDR2 YYNGEE. The entire variable domain, with the rest obtained from reference TRBV9 and TRBJ1-4, is as follows: DSGVTQTPKHLITATGQRVTLRCSPRSGDLSVYWYQQSLDQGLQFLIQYYNGEERAKGNILERFSAQQFPDLHSELNLSSLELGDSALYFCASSVGGTNEKLFFGSGTQLSVL.

CDR3 region: CASSYGPASLGYTF. CDR3 DNA sequence: TGTGCCAGCAGTTACGGGCCGGCCAGCCTGGGCTACACCTTC. The chain combines TRBV6-5 with TRBJ1-2; D is undetermined. The CDR3 length is 14 residues. V lost 2 bases and J 8 bases, leaving 15 bases between the germline ends. Germline CDR1 is MNHEY and CDR2 is SVGAGI.

The gene calls are TRBV15 and TRBJ2-4; D not certain. This CDR3 region has 13 residues. Trimming removed 5 bases at V and 14 bases at J, with 19 bases between. CDR1 and CDR2 (germline): LNHNV, YYDKDF (reference sequence). The CDR3 DNA sequence: TGTGCCACCAGCGGATCCTCCGGCGGTGATGAGTACTTC. It specifies CATSGSSGGDEYF.

The gene calls are TRBV28 and TRBJ2-3; D is perhaps TRBD1 (5 bases). CDR1 and CDR2 (germline): MDHEN, SYDVKM. V was cut by 7 bases and J by 2 bases, with 10 bases left in between. CDR3 length: 13 amino acids. The CDR3 nucleotides are TGTGCCAGCAACGCAGGGCCCACAGATACGCAGTATTTT. This gives the protein CASNAGPTDTQYF.

V usage is TRBV6-1 and J usage is TRBJ2-1; no clear D gene. Per germline, CDR1 MNHNS and CDR2 SASEGT. This CDR3 contains 12 residues. Deletions cut 4 bases from V and 7 bases from J, with 8 bases between. The CDR3 DNA is TGTGCCAGCAGTGCTGGACCTAATGAGCAGTTCTTC. It is translated as CASSAGPNEQFF.

V and J are TRBV9 and TRBJ2-1; unclear D gene. The CDR3 contains 15 residues. The germline gives CDR1 SGDLS, CDR2 YYNGEE. Trimming removed 0 bases from V and 2 bases from J, with 9 bases in between. The CDR3 is CASSVEEPPYNEQFF. The CDR3 DNA follows: TGTGCCAGCAGCGTAGAAGAGCCTCCCTACAATGAGCAGTTCTTC.

The V call is TRBV6-5, the J call TRBJ2-7; D is undetermined. Germline V gives CDR1 MNHEY, CDR2 SVGAGI. The ends were cut back, 2 bases at V and 7 bases at J, with 15 bases in the middle. The CDR3 spans 14 residues. In DNA, the CDR3 is TGTGCCAGCAGTTACCGTGGGCGCGGTGGAGAGCAGTACTTC. The encoded protein is CASSYRGRGGEQYF.

This clone was seen a single time. In DNA form, the CDR3 reads TGTGCCAGCAGCCAGGCACGGTGGGAATCACCCCTCCACTTT. It encodes CASSQARWESPLHF. The chain employs TRBV7-2 and TRBJ1-6; D is unresolved. The V end lost 5 bases, the J end lost 10 bases, and 15 bases lay between the germline ends. Germline values: CDR1 SGHTA, CDR2 FQGNSA. The CDR3 is made up of 14 amino acids. The whole variable domain, filled in from reference TRBV7-2 and TRBJ1-6, reads GAGVSQSPSNKVTEKGKDVELRCDPISGHTALYWYRQSLGQGLEFLIYFQGNSAPDKSGLPSDRFSAERTGGSVSTLTIQRTQQEDSAVYLCASSQARWESPLHFGNGTRLTVT.

The V and J genes are TRBV16 and TRBJ1-5; a weak D match, TRBD1 (6 bases). V dropped 2 bases and J dropped 1 base, with 18 bases sitting between them. The CDR3 has 18 residues. Germline V CDR1 and CDR2: KGHSY, FQNENV. CDR3 in DNA: TGTGCCAGCAGCCAAGGGGACATTGCCGATACGAGCAATCAGCCCCAGCATTTT. This codes for CASSQGDIADTSNQPQHF.

This chain connects TRBV27 to TRBJ1-1; the D gene is possibly TRBD1 (6 bases). Germline-derived CDR1 and CDR2 are MNHEY and SMNVEV (reference sequence). The CDR3 runs 15 residues. V was shortened by 2 bases and J by 0 bases, with 10 bases between the two germline ends. CDR3 coding DNA: TGTGCCAGCAGTTTAGCGGCAGGGGTGAACACTGAAGCTTTCTTT. It translates to CASSLAAGVNTEAFF.

On this clone itself: The same CDR3 is also encoded by other DNA sequences in this sample. The chain is built from TRBV27 and TRBJ2-7; D is possibly TRBD2 (6 bases). The CDR3 consists of 14 residues. Germline values: CDR1 MNHEY, CDR2 SMNVEV (reference sequence). V gave up 8 bases and J gave up 7 bases, with 21 bases separating them. CDR3 coding DNA: TGTGCCAGCCCGCGGGACGGGGTATTGTTGGAGCAGTACTTC. It is translated as CASPRDGVLLEQYF.

The chain joins TRBV19 to TRBJ2-7, with D tentatively TRBD1 (5 bases). This CDR3 is built from 14 residues. Germline CDR1 is LNHDA and CDR2 is SQIVND (reference sequence). V lost 7 bases and J lost 0, with 13 bases in between. The CDR3: CASNPRTRSYEQYV. CDR3 bases: TGTGCCAGTAACCCGAGGACACGCTCCTACGAGCAGTACGTC.

This sequence joins TRBV19 and TRBJ2-1; 12 bases are shared with TRBD2. Germline trimming cut 4 bases from V and 6 bases from J; bases unmatched to any gene: 4. From germline, CDR1 is LNHDA and CDR2 SQIVND (reference sequence). This CDR3 has 15 amino acids. The CDR3 reads CASSKGLAGGNEQFF. As DNA, the CDR3 is TGTGCCAGTAGTAAGGGACTAGCGGGCGGCAATGAGCAGTTCTTC.

Here the CDR3 DNA reads TGTGCCAGTAGTATAGGACGGAACACTGAAGCTTTCTTT. Protein sequence: CASSIGRNTEAFF. The rearrangement uses TRBV19 and TRBJ1-1, with unresolved D. CDR3 length equals 13 residues. V lost 1 base and J 1 base, leaving 4 bases between the germline ends. CDR1 LNHDA and CDR2 SQIVND come from the germline V gene (reference sequence).

The V gene is TRBV28, the J gene TRBJ2-7; the D is unclear. Between the trimmed V and J ends, which lost 1 base and 0 bases, there was a span of 16 bases. Germline V gives CDR1 MDHEN, CDR2 SYDVKM. The CDR3 is 17 amino acids. The CDR3 DNA reads TGTGCCAGCAGTTTATATCGGTTTACGACGAGCTCCTACGAGCAGTACTTC. It specifies CASSLYRFTTSSYEQYF.

The chain couples TRBV5-5 to TRBJ1-2; D remains ambiguous. The CDR3 totals 16 residues. In germline, CDR1 is SGHKS, CDR2 YYEKEE (reference sequence). The germline V and J ends were trimmed by 2 bases and 4 bases, with 18 bases remaining between them. This chain's CDR3 is CASSLVGQVGGYGYTF. The CDR3 region has the DNA TGTGCCAGCAGCTTAGTAGGGCAGGTGGGAGGCTATGGCTACACCTTC. The entire variable domain, with the rest obtained from reference TRBV5-5 and TRBJ1-2, is as follows: DAGVTQSPTHLIKTRGQQVTLRCSPISGHKSVSWYQQVLGQGPQFIFQYYEKEERGRGNFPDRFSARQFPNYSSELNVNALLLGDSALYLCASSLVGQVGGYGYTFGSGTRLTVV.

This CDR3 is CASSERSGGARGEQYV. CDR3 nucleotide sequence: TGTGCCAGCAGTGAAAGGAGCGGGGGGGCCCGGGGAGAGCAGTACGTC. The rearrangement links TRBV2 to TRBJ2-7, with 10 bases matching TRBD2. Trimming took 2 bases from V and 7 from J; bases not matched to a gene: 11. Germline CDR1 is SNHLY and CDR2 is FYNNEI. The CDR3 loop spans 16 amino acids.

The rearrangement joins TRBV9 to TRBJ1-1; D not certain. The CDR3 sequence is 12 residues long. The V and J ends lost 3 bases and 6 bases respectively, with 9 bases between them. In germline, CDR1 is SGDLS, CDR2 YYNGEE. This CDR3 is CASSAGESEAFF. The CDR3 coding sequence is TGTGCCAGCAGCGCCGGGGAGTCTGAAGCTTTCTTT.

The V call is TRBV4-1, the J call TRBJ1-5; the D gene is possibly TRBD1 (5 bases). V was shortened by 5 bases and J by 5 bases, with 7 bases between the two germline ends. The CDR3 runs 12 residues. CDR1 MGHRA and CDR2 YSYEKL come from the germline V gene. Here the CDR3 reads CASSEGDQPQHF. The CDR3 DNA is TGCGCCAGCAGCGAAGGGGATCAGCCCCAGCATTTT.

The J gene is TRBJ2-1, the V gene TRBV27; 7 bases map to TRBD1. Germline V gives CDR1 MNHEY, CDR2 SMNVEV (reference sequence). This CDR3 comprises 17 residues. V lost 5 bases and J lost 2; bases outside the gene matches: 12. The CDR3 nucleotides read TGTGCCAGCAGTCCAACGTCTCAGGGGGAAACCTACAATGAGCAGTTCTTC. Translating gives CASSPTSQGETYNEQFF.

This rearrangement joins TRBV13 to TRBJ2-7, with 7 bases fitting TRBD1. With 5 bases clipped from V and 0 bases from J, the junction kept 7 bases outside the gene matches. The CDR3 sequence is 15 residues long. Germline CDR1 PRHDT, CDR2 FYEKMQ (reference sequence). CDR3 protein: CASSRQGESSYEQYV. In DNA form, the CDR3 reads TGTGCCAGCAGCCGACAGGGCGAAAGCTCCTACGAGCAGTACGTC.